This T cell receptor beta chain emerged from a study of blood T cell repertoires in COVID-19. Study overall: PBMCs, B-cell-depleted T cells, or T cells provided the cDNA or gDNA that made up the material.

Some clones are missing from TCRdb's copy, which holds only in-frame ones; the method was immunoSEQ multiplex PCR. The sample has 200,000 to 250,000 clones, 87% seen once. Participant ages covered roughly 18 to 89 years across 24 US areas. Cohort 3 recovery required two negative PCRs, clearance, or symptom resolution. The sequencing input was PBMCs or T cells enriched from blood (not recorded which). This receptor was taken from a man aged 25 to 40 who had recovered from COVID-19.

CDR3 loop: CASSQRSGTGELFF. The CDR3 DNA is TGCGCCAGCAGCCAGAGGTCAGGGACCGGGGAGCTGTTTTTT. The genes are TRBV4-1 and TRBJ2-2; tentatively, D is TRBD1 (5 bases). Trimming left V 3 bases short and J 5 bases short, with 10 bases between. Germline V gene lookup returns CDR1 MGHRA and CDR2 YSYEKL. This CDR3 is 14 amino acids long.